This note documents a single T cell receptor (beta chain) sequence. No antigen is known for it. This specimen belongs to a study of response to subunit inactivated influenza vaccine. General study results and limits: Every seasonal influenza vaccination brings in few new T cells, the authors suggested.

TCRdb reanalysed the RT-PCR reads using MiXCR and keeps one entry per CDR3 protein. The sample records about 500,000 distinct CDR3 sequences, about 15% being singletons. CDR3 length: 15 amino acids. CDR1 and CDR2 from the germline V gene are SEHNR and FQNEAQ (reference sequence). The V and J ends lost 5 bases and 0 bases respectively, with 11 bases between them. The sample in question was CD4+ T cells sorted from PBMCs, obtained less than 25 months after vaccination. The V gene is TRBV7-9, the J gene TRBJ2-1, with no clear D. The TCR originated in a man between 50 and 75 years old who received an inactivated influenza vaccine. The DNA for the CDR3 is TGTGCCAGCAGCGCTGGACGCAGCTCCTACAATGAGCAGTTCTTC. Its protein product is CASSAGRSSYNEQFF.